The text below deals with one T cell receptor (beta chain). Its antigen is currently unknown. The sample belongs to a study of graft-versus-host responses after intestinal transplantation. V gave up 4 bases and J gave up 6 bases; unmatched junction bases: 15. Germline values: CDR1 LNHNV, CDR2 YYDKDF (reference sequence). This CDR3 has 18 residues. Assay: immunoSEQ multiplex PCR; the TCRdb copy retains only in-frame clones and omits some. The sample includes approximately 90,000 clones, just over 90% of them seen just once. The study, taken as a whole, reports: Early post-transplant HvG declines tracked with peak circulating GvH clone levels. The authors found GvH clones in recipient marrow, some appearing first in ileum or blood.

This sequence was found in a human donor who received an intestinal transplant. The chain is built from TRBV15 and TRBJ1-4, with 9 bases that match TRBD1. The material was unstimulated CD8+ T cells sorted from spleen or lymph node cells, obtained before intestinal transplant. The CDR3 nucleotides are TGTGCCACCAGCAAAACTCCCCCCACAGGGGGCTTGGATGAAAAACTGTTTTTT. This sequence encodes CATSKTPPTGGLDEKLFF.